This passage covers 29 T cell receptor beta chains from one sample sequenced in a study of blood T cell repertoires in COVID-19. Profiled with immunoSEQ multiplex PCR; TCRdb holds only in-frame clones, not every one. This table has 150,000 or so clones, almost 90% appearing once. The material sequenced was peripheral blood. Source of these receptors: an older woman with acute or convalescent COVID-19.

This clone was seen once. The CDR3 region is CASSLESRAPLHF. The DNA of the CDR3 is TGTGCCAGCAGCTTAGAGTCACGCGCCCCCCTCCACTTT. This chain links TRBV11-2 with TRBJ1-6; no firm D call. The ends were cut back, 0 bases at V and 13 bases at J, with 10 bases in the middle. The length of the CDR3 is 13 residues. Germline V gives CDR1 SGHAT, CDR2 FQNNGV.

The chain joins TRBV7-2 to TRBJ1-1, with D uncertain. The CDR3 consists of 13 residues. V was pared by 5 bases and J by 3 bases, with 10 bases between. Germline V CDR1 and CDR2: SGHTA, FQGNSA. The chain's CDR3 is CASSPDRDTEAFF. In DNA form, the CDR3 reads TGTGCCAGCAGCCCCGATCGGGACACTGAAGCTTTCTTT.

DNA of the CDR3: TGCAGCGGGCAGAACACTGAAGCTTTCTTT. It yields the protein CSGQNTEAFF. V and J are TRBV29-1 and TRBJ1-1, with unresolved D. V was trimmed by 7 bases and J by 1 base, leaving 4 bases between them. This CDR3 contains 10 residues. CDR1 is SQVTM, CDR2 ANQGSEA, per germline.

The V call is TRBV7-9, the J call TRBJ1-5; 7 positions agree with TRBD1. In germline, CDR1 is SEHNR, CDR2 FQNEAQ (reference sequence). The CDR3 extends over 13 amino acids. Trimming cost V 8 bases and J 2 bases; bases outside gene matches: 3. The CDR3 region has the DNA TGTGCCAGCGGGCAGGGGGGCAATCAGCCCCAGCATTTT. Its protein product is CASGQGGNQPQHF.

The gene calls are TRBV7-2 and TRBJ1-5, with 7 bases that match TRBD1. The CDR3 sequence is 15 residues long. Trimming removed 6 bases from V and 3 bases from J; junction bases left unmatched: 8. Germline CDR1 and CDR2: SGHTA and FQGNSA. The CDR3 sequence is CASSSRGDNNQPQHF. The CDR3 DNA reads as TGTGCCAGCAGTTCCAGGGGGGATAACAATCAGCCCCAGCATTTT.

The V call is TRBV7-8, the J call TRBJ1-3; D remains unclear. The CDR3 is made up of 15 amino acids. V was pared by 7 bases and J by 0 bases, with 13 bases between. Germline V gene lookup returns CDR1 SGHVS and CDR2 FQNEAQ. The chain's CDR3 is CASISTGFSGNTIYF. The CDR3 DNA is TGTGCCAGCATCTCAACGGGGTTCTCTGGAAACACCATATATTTT.

V gene TRBV6-6 combines with J gene TRBJ1-1, with D possibly matching TRBD1 (5 bases). The CDR3 extends over 13 amino acids. Germline CDR1 reads MNHNY; CDR2 reads SVGAGI (reference sequence). The V end was cut by 6 bases, the J end by 2 bases, with 10 bases between. The CDR3 reads CASRTTVNTEAFF. The CDR3 DNA follows: TGTGCCAGCAGAACGACAGTCAACACTGAAGCTTTCTTT.

Here the CDR3 reads CASSDRLNTEAFF. In DNA, the CDR3 is TGTGCCAGCAGTGACAGATTGAACACTGAAGCTTTCTTT. The chain joins TRBV25-1 to TRBJ1-1, with unresolved D. CDR3 length: 13 amino acids. V was clipped by 3 bases and J by 0 bases, with 5 bases between them. Germline CDR1 and CDR2: MGHDK and SYGVNS.

The rearrangement joins TRBV10-3 to TRBJ2-3, with TRBD2 identical over 10 bases. Germline V gene data show CDR1 as ENHRY and CDR2 as SYGVKD. The CDR3 runs 15 residues. V lost 6 bases, J lost 2 bases, and 5 bases stayed unmatched. CDR3: CAIRESGGATDTQYF. CDR3 in DNA: TGTGCCATCAGAGAGAGCGGGGGGGCCACAGATACGCAGTATTTT.

This chain connects TRBV28 to TRBJ2-7; 9 bases are shared with TRBD1. The V gene end was trimmed by 2 bases and the J gene end by 5 bases; junction bases not matched to a gene: 7. This CDR3 comprises 15 residues. CDR1 and CDR2 (germline): MDHEN, SYDVKM. DNA for the CDR3: TGTGCCAGCAGTTTAGCGGGGGACAGGGCCCACGAGCAGTACTTC. It codes for CASSLAGDRAHEQYF.

This clone was detected only once. In DNA form, the CDR3 reads TGCGCCAGCAGCTCAAATCCGACAGGGGGCGGAAACACCATATATTTT. Translated, it gives CASSSNPTGGGNTIYF. This chain connects TRBV5-1 to TRBJ1-3; 10 bases line up with TRBD1. Germline-derived CDR1 and CDR2 are SGHRS and YFSETQ. V lost 3 bases and J lost 4; bases outside the gene matches: 7. The CDR3 totals 16 residues.

This chain links TRBV7-9 with TRBJ2-1; 12 bases are shared with TRBD2. The germline V gene has CDR1 SEHNR and CDR2 FQNEAQ (reference sequence). The CDR3 runs to 15 residues. Trimming took 5 bases from V and 4 from J; bases not matched to a gene: 3. The DNA of the CDR3 is TGTGCCAGCAGCCGACTAGCGGGGGAATACAATGAGCAGTTCTTC. It yields the protein CASSRLAGEYNEQFF.

The chain is built from TRBV7-8 and TRBJ2-3; the match to TRBD2 covers 10 bases. Germline V gene sequence: CDR1 SGHVS, CDR2 FQNEAQ. The CDR3 has 17 amino acids. Trimming at V came to 3 bases and at J to 3 bases, leaving 9 bases not matched to a gene. The CDR3 DNA is TGTGCCAGCAGCTTCAGCGGGGGGGCCGGTAGTACAGATACGCAGTATTTT. This codes for CASSFSGGAGSTDTQYF.

The chain uses TRBV7-9 and TRBJ1-2, with 7 bases identical to TRBD1. The germline V gene encodes CDR1 SEHNR and CDR2 FQNEAQ (reference sequence). Trimming removed 6 bases from V and 6 bases from J; junction bases left unmatched: 7. The CDR3 extends over 13 amino acids. CDR3 amino acids: CASSAQGGHGYTF. DNA of the CDR3: TGTGCCAGCAGTGCCCAGGGGGGTCATGGCTACACCTTC.

This clone turned up a few times. The chain joins TRBV19 to TRBJ2-2; a possible D gene is TRBD2 (7 bases). Germline V CDR1 and CDR2: LNHDA, SQIVND (reference sequence). The CDR3 is 15 residues long. V was cut by 6 bases and J by 6 bases, with 17 bases left in between. CDR3 DNA: TGTGCCAGTAGGATCCTCGGGGGGCATGCCGGGGAGCTGTTTTTT. This gives the protein CASRILGGHAGELFF.

The J gene is TRBJ1-6, the V gene TRBV5-4; unclear D gene. CDR1 SGHNT and CDR2 YYREEE come from the germline V gene (reference sequence). This CDR3 is 15 amino acids long. The V end lost 4 bases, the J end lost 7 bases, and 15 bases lay between the germline ends. CDR3 amino acids: CASSQGSWRNSPLHF. CDR3 in DNA: TGTGCCAGCAGCCAAGGGAGTTGGCGAAATTCACCCCTCCACTTT.

The J gene is TRBJ1-3, the V gene TRBV7-2, with D possibly being TRBD1 (6 bases). Trimming pared 3 bases from V and 3 bases from J, leaving 12 bases between. Germline assignment: CDR1 SGHTA and CDR2 FQGNSA. The CDR3 has 15 residues. In nucleotides, the CDR3 is TGTGCCAGCAGCTTTGGACAGCAGTATGGAAACACCATATATTTT. Translation gives CASSFGQQYGNTIYF.

The V gene is TRBV5-4, the J gene TRBJ1-1, with TRBD1 matching over 8 bases. After removal of 0 bases from V and 1 base from J, the junction contained 5 bases not matched to a gene. This CDR3 comprises 16 residues. The germline gives CDR1 SGHNT, CDR2 YYREEE (reference sequence). CDR3 amino acids: CASSLGGQGANTEAFF. CDR3 DNA: TGTGCCAGCAGCTTGGGAGGACAGGGCGCGAACACTGAAGCTTTCTTT.

The chain carries TRBV4-3 and TRBJ2-7; 8 nucleotides match TRBD1. The CDR3 is 15 residues long. Germline loops: CDR1 LGHNA, CDR2 YSLEER. V was clipped by 6 bases and J by 0 bases; unmatched bases: 7. The CDR3 DNA reads TGCGCCAGCAGTACCGACAGGGGCAGCTCCTACGAGCAGTACTTC. Translation gives CASSTDRGSSYEQYF.

The chain joins TRBV28 to TRBJ1-2; D call uncertain. The V gene lost 6 bases and the J gene lost 4 bases, with 18 bases spanning the gap. Germline loops: CDR1 MDHEN, CDR2 SYDVKM. The CDR3 runs 15 residues. Here the CDR3 reads CASSHEAGGGYGYTF. CDR3 DNA sequence: TGTGCCAGCAGCCATGAGGCAGGCGGAGGCTATGGCTACACCTTC.

The DNA for the CDR3 is TGCAGCGGGGGGACAGGGGGAATCCCTGAAGCTTTCTTT. Protein sequence: CSGGTGGIPEAFF. This chain connects TRBV29-1 to TRBJ1-1; 11 bases are a match to TRBD1. CDR3 length: 13 residues. With 7 bases clipped from V and 6 bases from J, the junction kept 7 bases outside the gene matches. Germline assignment: CDR1 SQVTM and CDR2 ANQGSEA. Using reference TRBV29-1 and TRBJ1-1 for the parts outside the CDR3, the full variable domain is SAVISQKPSRDICQRGTSLTIQCQVDSQVTMMFWYRQQPGQSLTLIATANQGSEATYESGFVIDKFPISRPNLTFSTLTVSNMSPEDSSIYLCSGGTGGIPEAFFGQGTRLTVV.

V and J are TRBV18 and TRBJ1-3; perhaps TRBD1 as D (5 bases). The V gene's germline CDR1 is KGHSH and CDR2 LQKENI. CDR3 length: 17 residues. V was cut by 3 bases and J by 0 bases, with 15 bases left in between. This CDR3 is CASSPEGLTISGNTIYF. CDR3 nucleotides: TGTGCCAGCTCACCGGAGGGGCTGACGATCTCTGGAAACACCATATATTTT.

With regard to this clone: At the DNA level, this CDR3 is encoded by other sequences in the same sample as well. The chain links TRBV19 to TRBJ1-1; the D gene is possibly TRBD1 (5 bases). Per germline, CDR1 LNHDA and CDR2 SQIVND (reference sequence). This CDR3 contains 15 residues. The ends were cut back, 3 bases at V and 5 bases at J, with 16 bases in the middle. The DNA of the CDR3 is TGTGCCAGTAGTATCGATGGACAAAGGGGAACTGAAGCTTTCTTT. Amino acids: CASSIDGQRGTEAFF.

This clone came up once. J is TRBJ1-6 and V is TRBV6-2 or TRBV6-3; D may be TRBD1 (5 bases). The germline CDR1 and CDR2 sequences are MNHEY and SVGEGT. V lost 2 bases, J lost 1 base, and 12 bases lay in between. The CDR3 runs 17 residues. The CDR3 here is CASSYGTGTSYNSPLHF. In nucleotides, the CDR3 is TGTGCCAGCAGTTACGGGACTGGGACTTCCTATAATTCACCCCTCCACTTT.

V gene TRBV7-9 combines with J gene TRBJ1-5; D remains ambiguous. V gave up 6 bases and J gave up 4 bases, with 13 bases separating them. This CDR3 has 14 residues. CDR1 and CDR2 from the germline V gene are SEHNR and FQNEAQ (reference sequence). CDR3 in amino acids: CASSLSPGNQPQHF. In DNA form, the CDR3 reads TGTGCCAGCAGTCTTAGCCCCGGGAATCAGCCCCAGCATTTT.

The rearrangement joins TRBV5-1 to TRBJ1-2; D not resolved. In germline, CDR1 is SGHRS, CDR2 YFSETQ. This CDR3 is 13 amino acids long. Trimming stripped 2 bases from V and 2 bases from J, with 7 bases between. CDR3 amino acids: CASSLTENYGYTF. Here the CDR3 DNA reads TGCGCCAGCAGCTTAACAGAGAACTATGGCTACACCTTC.

The V and J genes are TRBV4-3 and TRBJ1-6, with D perhaps matching TRBD1 (6 bases). The CDR3 sequence is 15 residues long. CDR1 LGHNA and CDR2 YSLEER come from the germline V gene. The germline V and J ends were trimmed by 1 base and 13 bases, with 17 bases remaining between them. The CDR3 DNA reads TGCGCCAGCAGCCAAGTCCTCCTAGGGGGGGTTCCCCTCCACTTT. Translating it yields CASSQVLLGGVPLHF.

There are a few counts of this clone. The chain is built from TRBV27 and TRBJ2-7, with 9 bases lining up with TRBD1. Germline V gene lookup returns CDR1 MNHEY and CDR2 SMNVEV (reference sequence). Germline trimming cut 6 bases from V and 2 bases from J; bases unmatched to any gene: 8. The CDR3 extends over 15 amino acids. For the CDR3, the DNA is TGTGCCAGCAGGGGTAGGACAGGGGATACCTACGAGCAGTACTTC. Translated: CASRGRTGDTYEQYF.

The V call is TRBV19, the J call TRBJ2-1; TRBD1 matches at 7 bases. The CDR3 loop spans 15 amino acids. Trimming at V came to 5 bases and at J to 0 bases, leaving 4 bases not matched to a gene. Germline CDR1 and CDR2: LNHDA and SQIVND (reference sequence). For the CDR3, the DNA is TGTGCCAGTAGTCCGACAGGGTCCTCCTACAATGAGCAGTTCTTC. As protein: CASSPTGSSYNEQFF.